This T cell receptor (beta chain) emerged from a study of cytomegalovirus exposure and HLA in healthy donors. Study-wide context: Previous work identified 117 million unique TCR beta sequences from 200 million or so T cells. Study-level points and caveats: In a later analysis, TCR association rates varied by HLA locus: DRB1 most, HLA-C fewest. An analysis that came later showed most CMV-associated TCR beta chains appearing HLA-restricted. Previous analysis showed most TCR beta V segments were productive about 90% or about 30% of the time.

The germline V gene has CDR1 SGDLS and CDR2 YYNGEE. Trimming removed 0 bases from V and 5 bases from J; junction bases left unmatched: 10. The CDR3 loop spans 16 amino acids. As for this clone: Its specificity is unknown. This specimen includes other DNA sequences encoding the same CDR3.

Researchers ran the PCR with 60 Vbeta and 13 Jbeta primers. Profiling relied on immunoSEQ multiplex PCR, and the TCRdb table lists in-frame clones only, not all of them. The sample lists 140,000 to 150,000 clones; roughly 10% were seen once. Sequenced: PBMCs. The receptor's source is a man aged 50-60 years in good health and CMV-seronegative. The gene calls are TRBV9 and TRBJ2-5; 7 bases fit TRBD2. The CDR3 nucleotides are TGTGCCAGCAGCGTAGGGGTGGGGGGGTTCCAGGAGACCCAGTACTTC. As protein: CASSVGVGGFQETQYF. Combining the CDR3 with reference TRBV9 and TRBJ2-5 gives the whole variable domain DSGVTQTPKHLITATGQRVTLRCSPRSGDLSVYWYQQSLDQGLQFLIQYYNGEERAKGNILERFSAQQFPDLHSELNLSSLELGDSALYFCASSVGVGGFQETQYFGPGTRLLVL.